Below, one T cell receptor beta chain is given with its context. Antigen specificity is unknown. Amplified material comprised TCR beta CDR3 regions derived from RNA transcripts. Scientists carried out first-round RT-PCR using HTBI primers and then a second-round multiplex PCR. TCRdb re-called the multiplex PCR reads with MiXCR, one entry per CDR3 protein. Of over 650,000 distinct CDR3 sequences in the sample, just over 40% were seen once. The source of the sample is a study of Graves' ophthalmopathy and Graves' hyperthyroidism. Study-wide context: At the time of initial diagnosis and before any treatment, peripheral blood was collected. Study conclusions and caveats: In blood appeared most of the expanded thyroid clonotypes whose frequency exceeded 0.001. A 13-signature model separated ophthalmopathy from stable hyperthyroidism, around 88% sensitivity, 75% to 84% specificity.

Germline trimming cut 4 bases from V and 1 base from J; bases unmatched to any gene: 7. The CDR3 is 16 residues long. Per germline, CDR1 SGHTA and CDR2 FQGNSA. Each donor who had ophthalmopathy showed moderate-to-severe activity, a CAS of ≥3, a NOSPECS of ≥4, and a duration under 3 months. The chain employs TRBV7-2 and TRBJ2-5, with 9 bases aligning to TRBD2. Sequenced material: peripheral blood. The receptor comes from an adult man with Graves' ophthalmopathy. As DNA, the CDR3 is TGTGCCAGCAGCTGGGGGAGCGGGGGGCTCCAAGAGACCCAGTACTTC. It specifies CASSWGSGGLQETQYF.